Sequencing of this T cell receptor (beta chain) was carried out in a study of yellow fever vaccine responses in identical twins. Study-wide findings and caveats: In identical twins, vaccine T cell responses appeared partly shared and partly individual.

TCRdb re-called the RT-PCR reads through MiXCR, storing one row per CDR3 protein. This sample has about 14,000 distinct CDR3 sequences, with about 81% found just once. For this clonotype: Its antigen is unknown.

The CDR3 has 15 residues. V lost 2 bases to trimming and J lost 0 bases; unmatched junction nucleotides: 1. Germline values: CDR1 ENHRY, CDR2 SYGVKD. The sample was T cells from blood (PBMCs), unsorted or a sorted subset (not recorded which), taken before or after yellow fever vaccination (not recorded which). The origin of this receptor is a woman younger than 35 who received the yellow fever vaccine. The chain links TRBV10-3 to TRBJ1-2; 9 bases align to TRBD1. The CDR3 loop reads CAISEGQGPNYGYTF. CDR3 DNA: TGTGCCATCAGTGAGGGACAGGGGCCTAACTATGGCTACACCTTC.